The present T cell receptor beta chain was sequenced within a study of T cells in Graves' hyperthyroidism and ophthalmopathy. TCR beta CDR3 region amplification was performed from RNA transcripts. The HTBI primer set was used in a first-round RT-PCR of the TCR CDR3. MiXCR was run by TCRdb on the multiplex PCR reads, yielding one entry per CDR3 protein. The sample lists a few hundred thousand distinct CDR3 sequences, approximately 15% seen once, with around 6.6% in the top ten. Many counts were recorded for this clonotype. At one end, the junction sequence differs from germline, possibly due to a read error. CDR1 and CDR2 (germline): SGHRS, YFSETQ. This CDR3 has 14 amino acids.

The material sequenced was blood. The chain couples TRBV5-1 to TRBJ2-3; no clear D. This TCR was recovered from a woman in her twenties or thirties with Graves' hyperthyroidism. The CDR3 DNA sequence: TGTGCCAGCAGCTTAGGTCTTGGCACAGATACGCAGTATTTT. Translation gives CASSLGLGTDTQYF.